The 7 T cell receptor beta chains below come from one sample, sequenced in a study of cytomegalovirus exposure and HLA in healthy donors. The PCR ran on 60 Vbeta and 13 Jbeta primers. Sequencing used immunoSEQ multiplex PCR; TCRdb keeps in-frame clones, though not all of them. Here the sample spans some 130,000 clones, about 66% being singletons. Sequencing was done on a sample of PBMCs. These receptors were collected from a human donor in good health.

The rearrangement uses TRBV7-9 and TRBJ1-4; 7 bases align to TRBD1. The CDR3 runs 14 residues. V dropped 3 bases and J dropped 8; count of bases not matched to a gene: 6. In germline, CDR1 is SEHNR, CDR2 FQNEAQ (reference sequence). The CDR3 loop reads CASSLPGGTEKLFF. CDR3 in DNA: TGTGCCAGCAGCTTGCCAGGGGGGACCGAAAAACTGTTTTTT.

This chain joins TRBV5-1 and TRBJ2-3; maybe TRBD2 (6 bases). The V end lost 4 bases, the J end lost 2 bases, and 14 bases lay between the germline ends. In germline, CDR1 is SGHRS, CDR2 YFSETQ. The CDR3 contains 15 residues. CDR3 loop: CASSPTGRDTDTQYF. CDR3 bases: TGCGCCAGCAGCCCTACCGGGAGAGACACAGATACGCAGTATTTT.

This clone was seen only a few times. This chain joins TRBV28 and TRBJ2-7; 10 nucleotides align to TRBD1. This CDR3 comprises 15 residues. V shed 5 bases, J shed 2 bases, and the junction held 6 bases outside the gene matches. The germline V gene encodes CDR1 MDHEN and CDR2 SYDVKM. CDR3 sequence: CASSPGTGATYEQYF. CDR3 DNA sequence: TGTGCCAGCAGTCCCGGGACAGGGGCAACCTACGAGCAGTACTTC.

The rearrangement uses TRBV27 and TRBJ2-3; 9 nucleotides agree with TRBD2. The ends lost 7 bases at V and 1 base at J; junction bases unmatched: 3. Germline V gene data show CDR1 as MNHEY and CDR2 as SMNVEV (reference sequence). The CDR3 runs 14 residues. The CDR3 reads CASKTSGRTDTQYF. CDR3 bases: TGTGCCAGCAAAACTAGCGGGCGCACAGATACGCAGTATTTT.

In this sample, this clone turned up once. The chain uses TRBV28 and TRBJ1-2; D is uncertain. Germline V lookup: CDR1 MDHEN, CDR2 SYDVKM. The CDR3 is made up of 15 amino acids. Trimming removed 4 bases from V and 1 base from J, with 13 bases in between. CDR3 DNA: TGTGCCAGCAGTTGGCTGGCAGGAATTAACTATGGCTACACCTTC. Protein product: CASSWLAGINYGYTF.

The chain is built from TRBV11-2 and TRBJ2-3, with unresolved D. Deletions cut 2 bases from V and 0 bases from J, with 9 bases between. This CDR3 region has 15 residues. Germline V lookup: CDR1 SGHAT, CDR2 FQNNGV. The CDR3 loop reads CASSLHGGSTDTQYF. CDR3 DNA: TGTGCCAGCAGCTTACATGGCGGAAGCACAGATACGCAGTATTTT.

J is TRBJ2-5 and V is TRBV18, with 7 positions matching TRBD1. The germline CDR1 and CDR2 sequences are KGHSH and LQKENI. V was clipped by 2 bases and J by 2 bases; unmatched bases: 2. The CDR3 is 14 amino acids. The DNA of the CDR3 is TGTGCCAGCTCACCAGGACAGGCTCAAGAGACCCAGTACTTC. Translating gives CASSPGQAQETQYF.